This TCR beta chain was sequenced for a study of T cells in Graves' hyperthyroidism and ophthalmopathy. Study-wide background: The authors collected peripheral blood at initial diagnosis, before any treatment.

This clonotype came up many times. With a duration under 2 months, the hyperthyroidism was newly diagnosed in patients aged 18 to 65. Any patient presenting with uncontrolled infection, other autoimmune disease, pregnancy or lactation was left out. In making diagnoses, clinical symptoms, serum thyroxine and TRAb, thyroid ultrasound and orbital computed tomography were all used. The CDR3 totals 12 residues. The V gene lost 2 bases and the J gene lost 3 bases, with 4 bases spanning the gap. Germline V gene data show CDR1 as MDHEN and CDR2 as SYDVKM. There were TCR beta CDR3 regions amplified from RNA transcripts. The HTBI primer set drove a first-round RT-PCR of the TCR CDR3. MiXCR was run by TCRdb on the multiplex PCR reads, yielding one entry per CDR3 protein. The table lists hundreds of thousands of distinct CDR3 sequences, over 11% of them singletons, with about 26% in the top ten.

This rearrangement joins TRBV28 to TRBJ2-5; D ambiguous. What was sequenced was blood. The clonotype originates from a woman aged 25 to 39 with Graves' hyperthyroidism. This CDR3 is CASSLMEETQYF. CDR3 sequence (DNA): TGTGCCAGCAGTTTAATGGAAGAGACCCAGTACTTC. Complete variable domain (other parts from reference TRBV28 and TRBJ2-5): DVKVTQSSRYLVKRTGEKVFLECVQDMDHENMFWYRQDPGLGLRLIYFSYDVKMKEKGDIPEGYSVSREKKERFSLILESASTNQTSMYLCASSLMEETQYFGPGTRLLVL.